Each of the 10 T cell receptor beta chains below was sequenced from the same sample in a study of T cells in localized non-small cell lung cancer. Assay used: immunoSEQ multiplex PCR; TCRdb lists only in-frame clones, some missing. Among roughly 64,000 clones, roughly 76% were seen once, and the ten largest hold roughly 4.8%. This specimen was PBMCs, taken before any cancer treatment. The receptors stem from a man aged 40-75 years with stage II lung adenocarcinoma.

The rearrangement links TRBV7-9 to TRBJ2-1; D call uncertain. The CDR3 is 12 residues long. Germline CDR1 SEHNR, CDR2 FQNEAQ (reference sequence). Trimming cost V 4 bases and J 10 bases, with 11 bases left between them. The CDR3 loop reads CASSSRSWEQFF. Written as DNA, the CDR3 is TGTGCCAGCAGCTCTAGAAGTTGGGAGCAGTTCTTC.

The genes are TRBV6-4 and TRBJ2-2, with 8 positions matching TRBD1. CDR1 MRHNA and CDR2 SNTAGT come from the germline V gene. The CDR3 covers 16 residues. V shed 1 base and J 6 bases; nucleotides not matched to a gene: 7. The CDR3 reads CASSDFPGQGAGELFF. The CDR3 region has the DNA TGTGCCAGCAGTGACTTTCCCGGACAGGGCGCCGGGGAGCTGTTTTTT.

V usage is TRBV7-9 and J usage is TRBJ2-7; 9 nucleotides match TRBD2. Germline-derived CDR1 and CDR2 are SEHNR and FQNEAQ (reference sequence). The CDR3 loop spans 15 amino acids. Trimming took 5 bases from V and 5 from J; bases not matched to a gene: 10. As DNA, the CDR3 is TGTGCCAGCAGCCCCCGGACTAGCGCTCCGAACGAGCAGTACTTC. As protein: CASSPRTSAPNEQYF. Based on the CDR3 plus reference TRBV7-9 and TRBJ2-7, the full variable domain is DTGVSQNPRHKITKRGQNVTFRCDPISEHNRLYWYRQTLGQGPEFLTYFQNEAQLEKSRLLSDRFSAERPKGSFSTLEIQRTEQGDSAMYLCASSPRTSAPNEQYFGPGTRLTVT.

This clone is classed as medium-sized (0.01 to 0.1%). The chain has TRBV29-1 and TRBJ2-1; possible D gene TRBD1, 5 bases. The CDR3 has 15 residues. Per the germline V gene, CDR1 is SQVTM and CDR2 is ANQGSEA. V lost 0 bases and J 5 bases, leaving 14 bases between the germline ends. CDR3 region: CSVEDLHGADNEQFF. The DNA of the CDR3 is TGCAGCGTTGAAGATCTTCATGGGGCGGACAATGAGCAGTTCTTC.

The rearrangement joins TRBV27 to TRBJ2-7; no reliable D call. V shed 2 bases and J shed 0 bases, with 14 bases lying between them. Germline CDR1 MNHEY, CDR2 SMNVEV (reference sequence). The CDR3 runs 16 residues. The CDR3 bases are TGTGCCAGCAGTTTAGGCCCGCCACCGAGCTCCTACGAGCAGTACTTC. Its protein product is CASSLGPPPSSYEQYF.

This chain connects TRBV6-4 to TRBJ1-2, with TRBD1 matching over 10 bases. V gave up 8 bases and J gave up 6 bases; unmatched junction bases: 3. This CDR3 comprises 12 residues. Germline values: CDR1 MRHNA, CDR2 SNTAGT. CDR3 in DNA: TGTGCCAGCTGGGACAGGGGTGATGGCTACACCTTC. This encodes CASWDRGDGYTF.

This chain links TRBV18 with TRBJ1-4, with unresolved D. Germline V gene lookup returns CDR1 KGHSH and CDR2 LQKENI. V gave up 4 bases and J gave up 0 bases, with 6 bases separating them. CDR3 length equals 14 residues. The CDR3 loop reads CASSRRATNEKLFF. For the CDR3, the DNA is TGTGCCAGCTCACGGCGGGCAACTAATGAAAAACTGTTTTTT.

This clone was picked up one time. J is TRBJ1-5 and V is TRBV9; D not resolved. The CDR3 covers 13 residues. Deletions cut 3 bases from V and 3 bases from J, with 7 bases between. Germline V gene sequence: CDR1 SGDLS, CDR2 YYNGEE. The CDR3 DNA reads TGTGCCAGCAGCGCAGGACCCAATCAGCCCCAGCATTTT. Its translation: CASSAGPNQPQHF.

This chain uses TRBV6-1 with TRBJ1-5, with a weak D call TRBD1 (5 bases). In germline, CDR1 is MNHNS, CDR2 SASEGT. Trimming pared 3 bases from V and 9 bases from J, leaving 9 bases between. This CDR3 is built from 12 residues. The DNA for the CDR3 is TGTGCCAGCAGTGACCACGGGGGGCCCCAGCATTTT. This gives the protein CASSDHGGPQHF.

CDR3 sequence (DNA): TGTGCCAGCAGGCCAGGGGACGGCTACGAGCAGTACTTC. It is translated as CASRPGDGYEQYF. The rearrangement uses TRBV6-5 and TRBJ2-7; TRBD1 is a possible D gene (6 bases). CDR1 and CDR2 (germline): MNHEY, SVGAGI. This CDR3 spans 13 amino acids. The V end lost 6 bases, the J end lost 3 bases, and 12 bases lay between the germline ends.